This T cell receptor (beta chain) stems from a study of T cell changes during pregnancy in multiple sclerosis. Produced via immunoSEQ multiplex PCR; TCRdb's table is partial and in-frame only. The sample carries 85,000 to 100,000 clones, 85% to 95% recorded once. Looked up from germline, CDR1 is SGHVS and CDR2 is FNYEAQ. J gave up 0 bases and V 4 bases, and 4 bases lay outside the gene matches. The CDR3 consists of 16 residues. The input for sequencing was peripheral blood, taken after pregnancy. This TCR was sampled from a female donor with multiple sclerosis, enrolled in a pregnancy study. The chain employs TRBV7-6 and TRBJ2-7; 12 nucleotides line up with TRBD2. CDR3 nucleotide sequence: TGTGCCAGCAGCTCTGGACTAGCGGGGAGCTCCTACGAGCAGTACTTC. Encoded protein: CASSSGLAGSSYEQYF.